This T cell receptor (beta chain) was captured by sequencing in a study of cytomegalovirus exposure and HLA in healthy donors. Note on this clone: The antigen remains undetermined.

Overall study results and limits: According to an earlier analysis, most TCR beta V segments yielded productive rearrangements about 87% or about 30% of the time. It is likely that the observed cluster of highly shared sequence variants was a sequencing artifact. Cytomegalovirus status, reportedly, was diagnosed with high specificity and sensitivity by the classifier.

Researchers ran the PCR with 60 Vbeta and 13 Jbeta primers. Sequencing was performed with immunoSEQ multiplex PCR; in TCRdb, only in-frame clones are kept and a portion is missing. In total, the table holds about 58,000 clones. Between the trimmed V and J ends, which lost 1 base and 11 bases, there was a span of 11 bases. Germline-derived CDR1 and CDR2 are SGHTA and FQGNSA. This CDR3 has 12 residues. V is TRBV7-2 and J is TRBJ1-1; TRBD1 is a possible D gene (6 bases). The clonotype was recovered from a male donor in good health and CMV-seronegative. The sequencing input was PBMCs. The CDR3 is CASSLEKGGAFF. The CDR3 nucleotides read TGTGCCAGCAGCTTAGAAAAGGGGGGGGCTTTCTTT. Full variable domain (missing parts from reference TRBV7-2 and TRBJ1-1): GAGVSQSPSNKVTEKGKDVELRCDPISGHTALYWYRQSLGQGLEFLIYFQGNSAPDKSGLPSDRFSAERTGGSVSTLTIQRTQQEDSAVYLCASSLEKGGAFFGQGTRLTVV.